The next 9 T cell receptor beta chains were all read from a single sample in a study of blood T cell repertoires in COVID-19. Using immunoSEQ multiplex PCR, the repertoire was profiled, and TCRdb retains in-frame clones only, with some absent. The sample lists 110,000 or so clones; roughly 84% were seen once. Sample: peripheral blood. These receptors were obtained from a woman aged 35 to 49 with acute or convalescent COVID-19.

This chain connects TRBV19 to TRBJ2-4, with 8 bases identical to TRBD2. Trimming cost V 0 bases and J 11 bases; bases outside gene matches: 9. The CDR3 length is 15 residues. Germline V CDR1 and CDR2: LNHDA, SQIVND (reference sequence). The CDR3 nucleotides are TGTGCCAGTAGTATAGATGGGGGGACTAGAATCGTTCAGTACTTC. It translates to CASSIDGGTRIVQYF.

The chain joins TRBV5-1 to TRBJ2-3, with D unresolved. The CDR3 runs 12 residues. From germline, CDR1 is SGHRS and CDR2 YFSETQ. Trimming left V 2 bases short and J 3 bases short, with 4 bases between. The CDR3 sequence is CASSFPTDTQYF. The DNA for the CDR3 is TGCGCCAGCAGCTTCCCTACAGATACGCAGTATTTT.

The V call is TRBV5-5, the J call TRBJ2-3; 8 bases match TRBD2. There are 15 residues in the CDR3. Germline V gives CDR1 SGHKS, CDR2 YYEKEE (reference sequence). V lost 0 bases and J lost 4; bases outside the gene matches: 4. CDR3 region: CASSLAGGHPDTQYF. CDR3 DNA: TGTGCCAGCAGCTTGGCGGGGGGGCATCCAGATACGCAGTATTTT.

This clone was detected once. The chain joins TRBV19 to TRBJ1-2; no clear D. The germline gives CDR1 LNHDA, CDR2 SQIVND (reference sequence). The V end lost 5 bases, the J end lost 8 bases, and 12 bases lay between the germline ends. The CDR3 loop spans 12 amino acids. The CDR3 coding sequence is TGTGCCAGTAGTCAAACAGTCCCCGGCTACACCTTC. Residues: CASSQTVPGYTF.

This clone was detected only once. V gene TRBV3-1 (or the pseudogene TRBV3-2) combines with J gene TRBJ2-7, with 11 bases identical to TRBD2. Germline V CDR1 and CDR2: LGHDT, YNNKEL (reference sequence). The CDR3 contains 16 residues. The V gene end was trimmed by 1 base and the J gene end by 4 bases; junction bases not matched to a gene: 6. The DNA of the CDR3 is TGTGCCAGCAGCCAAGGCCAGCTAGCGGGGGGTTACGAGCAGTACTTC. It specifies CASSQGQLAGGYEQYF.

Comment on this clone: Other nucleotide sequences in the sample specify the same CDR3. The chain carries TRBV27 and TRBJ1-2; TRBD1 is a possible D gene (6 bases). Germline values: CDR1 MNHEY, CDR2 SMNVEV (reference sequence). The V end was cut by 3 bases, the J end by 2 bases, with 7 bases between. The CDR3 runs to 13 residues. The CDR3 DNA is TGTGCCAGCAGTTTTACAGGGAACTATGGCTACACCTTC. Translated: CASSFTGNYGYTF.

The V gene is TRBV2, the J gene TRBJ2-3; maybe TRBD2 (6 bases). The V and J ends lost 9 bases and 0 bases respectively, with 10 bases between them. Germline CDR1 and CDR2: SNHLY and FYNNEI. The CDR3 is 13 residues long. The CDR3 loop reads CASSGVSTDTQYF. Here the CDR3 DNA reads TGTGCCAGTTCGGGGGTTAGCACAGATACGCAGTATTTT.

V and J are TRBV6-5 and TRBJ1-2; TRBD1 agrees at 7 bases. V lost 6 bases, J lost 4 bases, and 5 bases stayed unmatched. The CDR3 totals 13 residues. Germline assignment: CDR1 MNHEY and CDR2 SVGAGI. The CDR3 here is CASSQTGFYGYTF. The CDR3 DNA follows: TGTGCCAGCAGCCAGACAGGGTTCTATGGCTACACCTTC.

A single count supports this clone. The V gene is TRBV9, the J gene TRBJ2-6; a weak D match, TRBD2 (5 bases). V was trimmed by 2 bases and J by 3 bases, leaving 21 bases between them. The germline V gene encodes CDR1 SGDLS and CDR2 YYNGEE. This CDR3 comprises 19 residues. The CDR3 region is CASSVTDGGLVFGANVLTF. The CDR3 bases are TGTGCCAGCAGCGTTACAGACGGAGGCCTAGTCTTTGGGGCCAACGTCCTGACTTTC.